The source of this T cell receptor beta chain is a study of T-cell reconstitution after alpha-beta-depleted transplantation in children. Unique molecular identifiers featured in how the TCRbeta library was prepared. Via MiXCR, TCRdb re-called the PCR reads, giving one row per CDR3 protein. The sample lists 7,000 to 9,500 distinct CDR3 sequences, 25% to 35% occurring once. By proportion, this clonotype is medium-sized. Its specificity is not known. Germline loops: CDR1 DFQATT, CDR2 SNEGSKA (reference sequence). This CDR3 spans 16 amino acids. Trimming took 2 bases from V and 0 from J, leaving 14 bases between them. General study findings and limits: The high TCRbeta diversity at day 60 in some patients came from surviving recipient T cells and thymic progenitors. Newly generated T cells supplied most T-cell counts and diversity one year post-transplant.

The rearrangement uses TRBV20-1 and TRBJ2-4; perhaps TRBD2 as D (7 bases). This TCR was sampled from a boy younger than two who had a stem cell transplant for SCID, so the T cells may come from the graft donor. The sequences come from peripheral blood, collected 60 days after TCRalphabeta/CD19-depleted stem cell transplant. CDR3 bases: TGCAGTGCTAGAATAGAGGGGGGGGAAGCCAAAAACATTCAGTACTTC. This translates into CSARIEGGEAKNIQYF.